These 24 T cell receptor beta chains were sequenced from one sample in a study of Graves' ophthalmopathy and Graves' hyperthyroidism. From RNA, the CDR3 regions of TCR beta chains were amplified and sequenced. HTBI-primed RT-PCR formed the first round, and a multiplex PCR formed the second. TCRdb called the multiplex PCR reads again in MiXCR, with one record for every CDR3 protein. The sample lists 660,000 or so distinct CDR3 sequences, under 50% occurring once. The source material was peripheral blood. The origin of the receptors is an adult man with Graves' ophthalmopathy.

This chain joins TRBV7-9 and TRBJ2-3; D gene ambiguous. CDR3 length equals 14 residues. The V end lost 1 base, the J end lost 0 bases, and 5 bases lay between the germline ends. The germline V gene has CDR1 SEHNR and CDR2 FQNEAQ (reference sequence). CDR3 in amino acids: CASSLDVSTDTQYF. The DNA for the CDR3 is TGTGCCAGCAGCTTAGACGTCAGCACAGATACGCAGTATTTT.

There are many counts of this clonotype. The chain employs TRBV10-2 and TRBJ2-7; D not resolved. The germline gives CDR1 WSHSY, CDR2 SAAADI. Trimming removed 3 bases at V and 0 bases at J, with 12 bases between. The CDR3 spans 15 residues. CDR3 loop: CASSEVSLSSYEQYF. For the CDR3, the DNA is TGCGCCAGCAGTGAAGTATCTCTGAGCTCCTACGAGCAGTACTTC.

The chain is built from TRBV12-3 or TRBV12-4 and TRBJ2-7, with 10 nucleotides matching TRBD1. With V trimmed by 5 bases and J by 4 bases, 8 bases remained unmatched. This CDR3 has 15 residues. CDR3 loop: CASSRTLGQGYEQYF. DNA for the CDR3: TGTGCCAGCAGTCGAACTCTGGGACAGGGGTACGAGCAGTACTTC.

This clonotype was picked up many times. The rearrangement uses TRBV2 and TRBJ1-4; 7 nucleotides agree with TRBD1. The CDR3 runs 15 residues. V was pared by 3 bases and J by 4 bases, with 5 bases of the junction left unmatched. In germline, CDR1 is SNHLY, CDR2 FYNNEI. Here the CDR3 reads CASSEEDRINEKLFF. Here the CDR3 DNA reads TGTGCCAGCAGTGAGGAGGACAGGATTAATGAAAAACTGTTTTTT.

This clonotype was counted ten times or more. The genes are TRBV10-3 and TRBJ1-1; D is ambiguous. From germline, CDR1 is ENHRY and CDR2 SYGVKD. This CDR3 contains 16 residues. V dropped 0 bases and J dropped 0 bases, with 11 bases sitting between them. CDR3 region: CAISESALSLNTEAFF. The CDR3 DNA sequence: TGTGCCATCAGTGAGTCGGCCCTCTCCTTGAACACTGAAGCTTTCTTT.

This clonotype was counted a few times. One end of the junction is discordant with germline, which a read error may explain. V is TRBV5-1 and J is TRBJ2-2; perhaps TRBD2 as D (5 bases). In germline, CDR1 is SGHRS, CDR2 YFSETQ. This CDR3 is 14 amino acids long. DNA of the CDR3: TGCGCCAGCGGTCCTCGGAGGAACGCCGGGGAGCTGTTTTTT. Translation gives CASGPRRNAGELFF.

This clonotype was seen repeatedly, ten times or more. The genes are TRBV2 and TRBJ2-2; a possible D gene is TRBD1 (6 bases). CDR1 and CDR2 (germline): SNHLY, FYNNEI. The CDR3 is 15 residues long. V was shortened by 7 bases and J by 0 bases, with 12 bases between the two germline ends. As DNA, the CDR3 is TGTGCCAGCACGGCGGACAGCGCGAACACCGGGGAGCTGTTTTTT. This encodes CASTADSANTGELFF.

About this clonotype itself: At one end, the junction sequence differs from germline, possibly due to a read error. CDR3 bases: TGTGCCAGCAGTTACGACAGGGAGGCCTACGAGCAGTACTTC. It is translated as CASSYDREAYEQYF. This chain uses TRBV10-3 with TRBJ2-7; the D gene is possibly TRBD1 (7 bases). Germline CDR1 is ENHRY and CDR2 is SYGVKD. The CDR3 spans 14 residues.

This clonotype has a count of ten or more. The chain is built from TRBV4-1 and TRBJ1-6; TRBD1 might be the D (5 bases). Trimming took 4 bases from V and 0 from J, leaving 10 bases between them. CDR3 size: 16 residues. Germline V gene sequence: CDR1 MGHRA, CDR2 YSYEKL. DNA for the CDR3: TGCGCCAGCAGCCCCGGACACCGCTCCTATAATTCACCCCTCCACTTT. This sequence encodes CASSPGHRSYNSPLHF.

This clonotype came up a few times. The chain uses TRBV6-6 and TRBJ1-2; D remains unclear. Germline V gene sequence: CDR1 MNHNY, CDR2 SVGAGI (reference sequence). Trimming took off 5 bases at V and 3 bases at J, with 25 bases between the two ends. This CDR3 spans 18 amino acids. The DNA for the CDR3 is TGTGCCAGCAGTCCCCTTCCGGGCCTCCTGAAGGGAGACTATGGCTACACCTTC. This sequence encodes CASSPLPGLLKGDYGYTF.

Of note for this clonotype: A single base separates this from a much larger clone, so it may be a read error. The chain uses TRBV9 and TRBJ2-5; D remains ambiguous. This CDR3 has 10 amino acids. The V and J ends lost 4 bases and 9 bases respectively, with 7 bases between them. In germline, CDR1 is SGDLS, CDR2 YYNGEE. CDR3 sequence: CASSPLAQYF. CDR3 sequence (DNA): TGTGCCAGCAGCCCCCTGGCCCAGTACTTC.

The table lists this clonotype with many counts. DNA of the CDR3: TGCAGCGTTGAAGATCCAAAGGCCCAAGAGACCCAGTACTTC. This gives the protein CSVEDPKAQETQYF. The J gene is TRBJ2-5, the V gene TRBV29-1, with no clear D. Germline-derived CDR1 and CDR2 are SQVTM and ANQGSEA. The CDR3 is 14 residues long. V was shortened by 0 bases and J by 1 base, with 9 bases between the two germline ends.

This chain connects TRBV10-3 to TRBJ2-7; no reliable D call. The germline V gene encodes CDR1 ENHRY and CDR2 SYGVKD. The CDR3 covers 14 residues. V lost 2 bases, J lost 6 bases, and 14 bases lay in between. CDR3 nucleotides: TGTGCCATCAGTGAGACCCGCGCCAGCGTCGAGCAGTACTTC. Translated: CAISETRASVEQYF.

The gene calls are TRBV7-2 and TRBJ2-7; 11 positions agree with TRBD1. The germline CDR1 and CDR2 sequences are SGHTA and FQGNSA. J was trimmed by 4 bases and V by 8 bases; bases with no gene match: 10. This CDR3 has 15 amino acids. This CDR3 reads CASRGPGQGVYEQYF. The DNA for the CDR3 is TGTGCCAGCCGAGGACCGGGACAGGGGGTGTACGAGCAGTACTTC.

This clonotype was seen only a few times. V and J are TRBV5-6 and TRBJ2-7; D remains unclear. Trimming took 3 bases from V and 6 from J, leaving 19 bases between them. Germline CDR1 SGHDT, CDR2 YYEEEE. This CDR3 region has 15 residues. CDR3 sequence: CASSSQTGFLGEQYF. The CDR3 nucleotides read TGTGCCAGCAGCTCACAAACGGGTTTCTTGGGCGAGCAGTACTTC.

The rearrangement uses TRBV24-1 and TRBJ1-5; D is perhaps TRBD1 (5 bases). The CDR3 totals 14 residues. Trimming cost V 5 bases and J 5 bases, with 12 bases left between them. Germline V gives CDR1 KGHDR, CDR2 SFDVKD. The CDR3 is CATSGVGPDQPQHF. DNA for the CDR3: TGTGCCACCAGTGGCGTGGGACCTGATCAGCCCCAGCATTTT.

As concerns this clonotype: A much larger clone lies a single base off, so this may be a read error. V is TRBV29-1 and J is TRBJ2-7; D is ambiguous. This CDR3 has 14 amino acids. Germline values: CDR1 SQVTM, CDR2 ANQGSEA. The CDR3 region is CSVVPPVIPYEQHF. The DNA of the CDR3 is TGCAGCGTTGTTCCCCCAGTCATCCCCTACGAGCAGCACTTC.

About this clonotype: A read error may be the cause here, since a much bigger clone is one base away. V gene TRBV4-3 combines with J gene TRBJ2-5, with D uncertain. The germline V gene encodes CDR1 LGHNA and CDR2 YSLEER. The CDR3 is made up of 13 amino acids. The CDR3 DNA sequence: TGCGCCAGCAGCCCAAGTGTGAGAGAGACCCAGCACTTC. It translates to CASSPSVRETQHF.

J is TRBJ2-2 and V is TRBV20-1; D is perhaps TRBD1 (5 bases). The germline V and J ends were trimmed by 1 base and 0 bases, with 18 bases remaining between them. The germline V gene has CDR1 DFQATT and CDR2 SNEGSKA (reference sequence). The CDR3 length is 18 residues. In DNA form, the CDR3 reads TGCAGTGCTAGAGCACAGGTTTACAAGACCGCGAACACCGGGGAGCTGTTTTTT. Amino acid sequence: CSARAQVYKTANTGELFF.

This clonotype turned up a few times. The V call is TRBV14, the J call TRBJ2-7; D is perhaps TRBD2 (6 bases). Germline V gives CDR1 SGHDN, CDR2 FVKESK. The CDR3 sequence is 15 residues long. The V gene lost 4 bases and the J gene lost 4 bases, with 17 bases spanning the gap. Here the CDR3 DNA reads TGTGCCAGCAGCCGACTCAGTAGCGGAGGTTACGAGCAGTACTTC. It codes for CASSRLSSGGYEQYF.

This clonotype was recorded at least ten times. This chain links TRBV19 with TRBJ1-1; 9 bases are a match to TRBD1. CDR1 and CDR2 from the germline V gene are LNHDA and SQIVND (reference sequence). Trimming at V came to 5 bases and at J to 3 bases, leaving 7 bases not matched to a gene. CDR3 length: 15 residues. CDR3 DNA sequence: TGTGCCAGTAGTTTACAGGGGGCACGGTACACTGAAGCTTTCTTT. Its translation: CASSLQGARYTEAFF.

The CDR3 coding sequence is TGTGCCATCAGTGAGTCCGAGGGTTCCCCCTACGAGCAGTACTTC. Translation gives CAISESEGSPYEQYF. The chain is built from TRBV10-3 and TRBJ2-7; D possibly corresponds to TRBD2 (5 bases). Germline assignment: CDR1 ENHRY and CDR2 SYGVKD. Trimming left V 0 bases short and J 2 bases short, with 11 bases between. The CDR3 has 15 amino acids.

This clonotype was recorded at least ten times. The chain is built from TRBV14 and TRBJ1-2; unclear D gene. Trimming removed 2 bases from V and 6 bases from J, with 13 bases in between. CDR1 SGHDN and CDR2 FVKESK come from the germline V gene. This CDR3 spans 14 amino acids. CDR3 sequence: CASSQSLAIDGYTF. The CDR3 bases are TGTGCCAGCAGCCAATCACTGGCTATCGATGGCTACACCTTC.

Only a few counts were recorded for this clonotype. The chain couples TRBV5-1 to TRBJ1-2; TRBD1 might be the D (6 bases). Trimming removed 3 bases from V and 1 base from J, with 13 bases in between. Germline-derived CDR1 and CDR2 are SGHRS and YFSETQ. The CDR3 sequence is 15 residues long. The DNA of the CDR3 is TGCGCCAGCAGCTCCACCACAGGGCTTAACTATGGCTACACCTTC. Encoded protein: CASSSTTGLNYGYTF.